Sequencing of this TCR beta chain was carried out in a study of spatial heterogeneity in lung cancer. Study observations and caveats: Higher tumor mutation counts went along with higher counts of expanded intratumoral alpha and beta TCRs.

Time point of the sample: sample taken at primary tumor resection. Samples were donated by 72 untreated early-stage non-small cell lung cancer patients. CDR1 is SQVTM, CDR2 ANQGSEA, per germline. V gave up 4 bases and J gave up 6 bases, with 13 bases separating them. This CDR3 region has 13 residues. TCR cDNA molecules each carried a unique molecular identifier. TCRdb ran MiXCR on the 5' RACE reads and lists one entry per CDR3 protein. Of about 20,000 distinct CDR3 sequences detected, more than 15% appear once; the ten largest clones hold about 31%. There are a few counts of this clonotype. Its specificity is unknown.

The sequence came from a female donor with early-stage non-small cell lung cancer. Sequencing used lung tumor tissue, obtained at surgery. The V call is TRBV29-1, the J call TRBJ2-1; D gene unclear. Here the CDR3 reads CSVVRVDSNEQFF. In DNA, the CDR3 is TGCAGCGTTGTAAGGGTCGACTCCAATGAGCAGTTCTTC.